Presented here are 20 T cell receptor beta chains from one specimen sequenced in a study of T cell repertoires in cytomegalovirus infection. These receptors are not linked to any known antigen. TCRdb redid the calling of the reads with MiXCR, one entry per CDR3 protein. The table has about 310,000 distinct CDR3 sequences, roughly 25% seen once. The material was cultured PBMCs, obtained from culture after CMV antigen stimulation. All receptors come from a human donor in good health (CMV status not recorded). Some clones in this sample may be carry-over from other donors' samples.

The table lists this clonotype with a few counts. The chain employs TRBV7-2 and TRBJ2-7; tentative D call: TRBD1 (6 bases). Between the trimmed V and J ends, which lost 7 bases and 2 bases, there was a span of 18 bases. Germline assignment: CDR1 SGHTA and CDR2 FQGNSA. CDR3 length equals 15 residues. CDR3 protein: CASTRPRDTAYEQYF. CDR3 in DNA: TGTGCCAGCACCAGGCCCCGGGACACCGCCTACGAGCAGTACTTC.

The chain has TRBV7-8 and TRBJ2-7; 7 nucleotides align to TRBD2. CDR3 length equals 17 residues. CDR1 is SGHVS, CDR2 FQNEAQ, per germline. The junction had 8 bases not matched to a gene; V was cut back by 0 bases and J by 0 bases. The CDR3 sequence: CASSLATGLSVSYEQYF. In nucleotides, the CDR3 is TGTGCCAGCAGCTTAGCCACGGGACTATCCGTCTCCTACGAGCAGTACTTC.

V is TRBV27 and J is TRBJ1-1; D may be TRBD1 (6 bases). Germline-derived CDR1 and CDR2 are MNHEY and SMNVEV (reference sequence). Trimming took off 7 bases at V and 1 base at J, with 10 bases between the two ends. CDR3 length equals 13 residues. The CDR3 nucleotides read TGTGCCAGCACCGGGACACCGAACACTGAAGCTTTCTTT. Translation: CASTGTPNTEAFF.

The CDR3, as DNA: TGTGCCAGCAGTCTGAGGGGAAACTACGAGCAGTACTTC. Translating it yields CASSLRGNYEQYF. J is TRBJ2-7 and V is TRBV7-8; either TRBD1 or TRBD2 may supply D (5 bases each). Germline CDR1 and CDR2: SGHVS and FQNEAQ. V was cut by 6 bases and J by 3 bases, with 12 bases left in between. This CDR3 contains 13 residues.

The V gene is TRBV28, the J gene TRBJ2-5; possibly TRBD2 for D (6 bases). The germline gives CDR1 MDHEN, CDR2 SYDVKM. This CDR3 spans 15 amino acids. Trimming cost V 5 bases and J 2 bases, with 15 bases left between them. The CDR3 protein is CASSTDGLNQETQYF. DNA of the CDR3: TGTGCCAGCAGTACGGACGGACTAAATCAAGAGACCCAGTACTTC.

This rearrangement joins TRBV27 to TRBJ2-5; perhaps D is TRBD1 or TRBD2 (7 bases each). From germline, CDR1 is MNHEY and CDR2 SMNVEV (reference sequence). Deletions cut 5 bases from V and 5 bases from J, with 15 bases between. CDR3 size: 14 residues. The CDR3 DNA is TGTGCCAGCAGTCAGGGGGGGGTACGGGAGACCCAGTACTTC. It translates to CASSQGGVRETQYF.

This chain joins TRBV12-3 or TRBV12-4 and TRBJ1-2; D not certain. This CDR3 spans 13 amino acids. Deletions cut 3 bases from V and 1 base from J, with 6 bases between. The CDR3, as DNA: TGTGCCAGCAGTTTTTCGGTTAACTATGGCTACACCTTC. Translation: CASSFSVNYGYTF.

The gene calls are TRBV29-1 and TRBJ1-1; D is unresolved. Germline V CDR1 and CDR2: SQVTM, ANQGSEA. The CDR3 is 14 amino acids. Trimming shortened V by 4 bases and J by 1 base, and 13 bases separated the two germline ends. CDR3 DNA: TGCAGCGTTGTTTCGGTGGGAGGGAACACTGAAGCTTTCTTT. Residues: CSVVSVGGNTEAFF.

This chain connects TRBV7-9 to TRBJ2-3, with D possibly being TRBD2 (5 bases). The CDR3 spans 20 residues. Germline V gives CDR1 SEHNR, CDR2 FQNEAQ (reference sequence). Trimming removed 1 base at V and 5 bases at J, with 28 bases between. The CDR3 nucleotides are TGTGCCAGCAGCTTAGACTCTAGCTTCGACAATCTTAATCGTGGAGATACGCAGTATTTT. Protein: CASSLDSSFDNLNRGDTQYF.

This chain connects TRBV30 to TRBJ2-1, with D maybe TRBD2 (5 bases). The V gene lost 6 bases and the J gene lost 4 bases, with 19 bases spanning the gap. Germline CDR1 is GTSNPN and CDR2 is SVGIG (reference sequence). CDR3 size: 15 residues. Written as DNA, the CDR3 is TGTGCCTGCGACTACATAGTGGGAACTTACAATGAGCAGTTCTTC. This codes for CACDYIVGTYNEQFF.

The chain carries TRBV2 and TRBJ2-3; tentative D call: TRBD1 (6 bases). Trimming removed 8 bases from V and 2 bases from J, with 14 bases in between. Germline V gives CDR1 SNHLY, CDR2 FYNNEI. The CDR3 extends over 14 amino acids. The DNA for the CDR3 is TGTGCCAGCCTGGACAGAGGAACCACAGATACGCAGTATTTT. Its protein product is CASLDRGTTDTQYF.

In its sample, this clonotype was seen a few times. The J gene is TRBJ2-7, the V gene TRBV25-1; TRBD2 matches 8 bases. Germline V lookup: CDR1 MGHDK, CDR2 SYGVNS. The junction had 1 base not matched to a gene; V was cut back by 8 bases and J by 4 bases. The CDR3 runs to 11 residues. The CDR3 sequence is CASPSGYEQYV. The CDR3 nucleotides read TGTGCCAGCCCTAGCGGGTACGAGCAGTACGTC.

This clonotype was picked up a small number of times. The chain joins TRBV28 to TRBJ2-7; 9 bases align to TRBD1. CDR1 is MDHEN, CDR2 SYDVKM, per germline. This CDR3 has 13 residues. J lost 11 bases, V lost 6 bases, and 11 bases had no gene match. The CDR3 region is CASRSRQGGTKYF. DNA of the CDR3: TGTGCCAGCAGATCGAGACAGGGGGGGACGAAGTACTTC.

This clonotype was seen a few times. Written as DNA, the CDR3 is TGTGCCAGCAGTTACGTCGGCAATCAGCCCCAGCATTTT. Translating it yields CASSYVGNQPQHF. This sequence joins TRBV6-6 and TRBJ1-5; D gene uncertain. The CDR3 length is 13 residues. The germline V gene encodes CDR1 MNHNY and CDR2 SVGAGI (reference sequence). Trimming pared 2 bases from V and 2 bases from J, leaving 4 bases between.

This clonotype was detected ten times or more. CDR3 DNA sequence: TGTGCCAGCAGCTTAATGCGGGAGGGTGAGCAGTTCTTC. Protein: CASSLMREGEQFF. J is TRBJ2-1 and V is TRBV7-8, with 9 bases fitting TRBD2. The CDR3 loop spans 13 amino acids. Germline CDR1 is SGHVS and CDR2 is FQNEAQ. The V gene end was trimmed by 2 bases and the J gene end by 9 bases; junction bases not matched to a gene: 2.

In its sample, this clonotype was seen a few times. The chain combines TRBV20-1 with TRBJ2-1; D uncertain. From germline, CDR1 is DFQATT and CDR2 SNEGSKA (reference sequence). V gave up 1 base and J gave up 7 bases, with 5 bases separating them. The length of the CDR3 is 11 residues. CDR3: CSARAVNEQFF. DNA of the CDR3: TGCAGTGCTAGAGCAGTGAATGAGCAGTTCTTC.

The sample holds many counts of this clonotype. The CDR3 loop is CASILGWHQVARAYNEQFF. CDR3 in DNA: TGTGCCAGCATCCTTGGGTGGCATCAGGTGGCCCGGGCTTACAATGAGCAGTTCTTC. The rearrangement uses TRBV7-8 and TRBJ2-1; D unclear. V dropped 7 bases and J dropped 4 bases, with 29 bases sitting between them. The germline gives CDR1 SGHVS, CDR2 FQNEAQ. This CDR3 spans 19 amino acids.

V gene TRBV14 combines with J gene TRBJ2-5; D uncertain. CDR1 SGHDN and CDR2 FVKESK come from the germline V gene. The V and J ends lost 0 bases and 1 base respectively, with 12 bases between them. The CDR3 loop spans 16 amino acids. In nucleotides, the CDR3 is TGTGCCAGCAGCCAAGAGCCGGCGGCTGGCCAAGAGACCCAGTACTTC. Translated, it gives CASSQEPAAGQETQYF. The full variable domain, rest sourced from reference TRBV14 and TRBJ2-5, is EAGVTQFPSHSVIEKGQTVTLRCDPISGHDNLYWYRRVMGKEIKFLLHFVKESKQDESGMPNNRFLAERTGGTYSTLKVQPAELEDSGVYFCASSQEPAAGQETQYFGPGTRLLVL.

Ten or more counts support this clonotype. The gene calls are TRBV7-2 and TRBJ2-7; 12 bases fit TRBD2. CDR3 size: 13 residues. The germline V gene encodes CDR1 SGHTA and CDR2 FQGNSA. V lost 5 bases and J lost 8; bases outside the gene matches: 4. The CDR3 region is CASSPGLAGQQYV. In DNA, the CDR3 is TGTGCCAGCAGCCCGGGACTAGCGGGCCAGCAGTACGTC.

The CDR3 region is CASSPGESGTEAFF. DNA of the CDR3: TGTGCCAGCTCACCGGGCGAGAGTGGCACTGAAGCTTTCTTT. The chain employs TRBV18 and TRBJ1-1, with D uncertain. Germline V gene data show CDR1 as KGHSH and CDR2 as LQKENI. The CDR3 contains 14 residues. Trimming removed 3 bases at V and 4 bases at J, with 12 bases between.